This TCR beta chain emerged from a study of blood T cell repertoires in COVID-19. Study as a whole: Collection of acute and convalescent COVID-19 samples took place in the United States, Italy and Spain. The cDNA or gDNA used as material had been derived from T cells, B-cell-depleted T cells, or PBMCs.

Clones were read by immunoSEQ multiplex PCR, and TCRdb kept only the in-frame ones, dropping some. The sample yields about 75,000 clones, approximately 74% seen once. The CDR3 is 14 amino acids. Germline loops: CDR1 MDHEN, CDR2 SYDVKM. V was cut by 7 bases and J by 1 base, with 13 bases left in between. Sequencing used peripheral blood. The chain has TRBV28 and TRBJ1-1; tentatively, D is TRBD1 (5 bases). The sequence came from a human donor with acute or convalescent COVID-19. The donor label of this sample is uncertain. Here the CDR3 reads CASNPPTENTEAFF. In nucleotides, the CDR3 is TGTGCCAGCAACCCACCGACAGAGAACACTGAAGCTTTCTTT.